A single sample is the source of the 24 T cell receptor beta chains below, sequenced in a study of OX40 agonist ivuxolimab in advanced cancers. This table comes from immunoSEQ multiplex PCR, and its TCRdb copy is limited to in-frame clones, with some not included. The repertoire consists of tens of thousands of clones, with roughly 90% occurring once and the leading ten covering around an eighth. The input for sequencing was CD4+ or CD8+ T cells sorted from blood, taken in a trial of the OX40 agonist ivuxolimab. Receptors originate from an adult with an advanced solid tumor such as melanoma, head and neck, liver or kidney cancer.

The gene calls are TRBV28 and TRBJ2-7, with 7 bases identical to TRBD2. CDR3 length: 12 residues. Germline assignment: CDR1 MDHEN and CDR2 SYDVKM. Losses at the gene ends were 9 bases for V and 4 bases for J; bases not matched to a gene: 6. This CDR3 reads CARPGGGYEQYF. The CDR3 coding sequence is TGTGCCAGGCCTGGGGGGGGGTACGAGCAGTACTTC.

This clone was detected only once. The chain employs TRBV5-1 and TRBJ2-6; 8 nucleotides match TRBD2. Germline CDR1 reads SGHRS; CDR2 reads YFSETQ. Unmatched junction bases numbered 9, after V lost 1 base and J lost 0 bases. This CDR3 has 19 amino acids. CDR3 nucleotides: TGCGCCAGCAGCTTGAGGGCAGCGGGAGCCATCTCTGGGGCCAACGTCCTGACTTTC. Translating it yields CASSLRAAGAISGANVLTF.

This clone was counted a single time. The V call is TRBV11-2, the J call TRBJ2-3, with 7 bases identical to TRBD1. Trimming removed 4 bases from V and 5 bases from J; junction bases left unmatched: 9. The CDR3 totals 15 residues. Germline V gene sequence: CDR1 SGHAT, CDR2 FQNNGV. CDR3 region: CASSSRRQGQDTQYF. CDR3 sequence (DNA): TGTGCCAGCAGCTCTCGGAGACAGGGTCAAGATACGCAGTATTTT.

This chain uses TRBV6-5 with TRBJ2-1; 8 nucleotides line up with TRBD2. Germline lookup yields CDR1 MNHEY and CDR2 SVGAGI. This CDR3 has 16 amino acids. V shed 0 bases, J shed 12 bases, and the junction held 13 bases outside the gene matches. The chain's CDR3 is CASSYSKASGQDVQFF. The DNA for the CDR3 is TGTGCCAGCAGTTACTCGAAGGCTAGCGGGCAAGATGTGCAGTTCTTC.

This rearrangement joins TRBV5-1 to TRBJ2-1, with 16 bases that match TRBD2. The CDR3 totals 19 residues. The V gene end was trimmed by 4 bases and the J gene end by 3 bases; junction bases not matched to a gene: 10. The germline V gene encodes CDR1 SGHRS and CDR2 YFSETQ. The CDR3 loop is CASSPRGTSGREDYNEQFF. The CDR3 DNA is TGCGCCAGCAGCCCGAGAGGGACTAGCGGGAGGGAAGACTACAATGAGCAGTTCTTC.

The rearrangement joins TRBV5-8 to TRBJ2-5; TRBD2 matches 8 bases. After removal of 1 base from V and 5 bases from J, the junction contained 10 bases not matched to a gene. This CDR3 is built from 16 residues. The germline V gene has CDR1 SGHTS and CDR2 YDEGEE. CDR3 sequence: CASSLPPGGMDETQYF. The CDR3 DNA reads as TGTGCCAGCAGCTTGCCTCCGGGGGGGATGGATGAGACCCAGTACTTC.

CDR3 sequence reads: CASINSGDFSEQFF. The CDR3 nucleotides read TGTGCCAGCATAAACAGCGGGGACTTTTCTGAGCAGTTCTTC. The V and J genes are TRBV28 and TRBJ2-1; 7 nucleotides match TRBD2. Germline V gene data show CDR1 as MDHEN and CDR2 as SYDVKM. This CDR3 comprises 14 residues. J was trimmed by 9 bases and V by 7 bases; bases with no gene match: 12.

The chain carries TRBV28 and TRBJ1-1, with no clear D. The V and J ends lost 8 bases and 0 bases respectively, with 13 bases between them. The CDR3 has 14 residues. Per germline, CDR1 MDHEN and CDR2 SYDVKM. CDR3 residues: CASSLRALNTEAFF. The CDR3 nucleotides read TGTGCCAGCTCACTACGGGCACTGAACACTGAAGCTTTCTTT.

About this clone: At the DNA level, this CDR3 is encoded by other sequences in the same sample as well. The chain carries TRBV11-3 and TRBJ2-3, with 9 bases fitting TRBD1. Looked up from germline, CDR1 is SGHNT and CDR2 is YENEEA. V was clipped by 3 bases and J by 6 bases; unmatched bases: 13. The CDR3 is made up of 17 amino acids. CDR3 bases: TGTGCCAGCAGCTTCGGCGGGGACAGGGCCTTTTCGGATACGCAGTATTTT. Amino acid sequence: CASSFGGDRAFSDTQYF.

With regard to this clone: The sample contains more than one DNA sequence encoding this CDR3. V and J are TRBV5-1 and TRBJ1-6; D may be TRBD1 (5 bases). The CDR3 covers 14 residues. CDR1 and CDR2 (germline): SGHRS, YFSETQ. V was shortened by 0 bases and J by 6 bases, with 7 bases between the two germline ends. CDR3 DNA: TGCGCCAGCAGCTTGGGGCAGGGTAATTCACCCCTCCACTTT. Translating gives CASSLGQGNSPLHF. Together with reference TRBV5-1 and TRBJ1-6, the CDR3 gives the full variable domain: KAGVTQTPRYLIKTRGQQVTLSCSPISGHRSVSWYQQTPGQGLQFLFEYFSETQRNKGNFPGRFSGRQFSNSRSEMNVSTLELGDSALYLCASSLGQGNSPLHFGNGTRLTVT.

V and J are TRBV5-1 and TRBJ2-1; 9 positions agree with TRBD1. Germline assignment: CDR1 SGHRS and CDR2 YFSETQ. The CDR3 has 14 residues. V trimming: 3 bases; J trimming: 9 bases; junction bases outside the gene matches: 7. The CDR3 nucleotides read TGCGCCAGCAGCTGGGACAGGGCCAGCACTGAGCAGTTCTTC. Amino acid sequence: CASSWDRASTEQFF.

In its sample, this clone was seen a few times. The J gene is TRBJ2-7, the V gene TRBV5-4, with D tentatively TRBD2 (6 bases). Germline V gene sequence: CDR1 SGHNT, CDR2 YYREEE (reference sequence). The germline V and J ends were trimmed by 0 bases and 4 bases, with 8 bases remaining between them. This CDR3 has 13 residues. The DNA of the CDR3 is TGTGCCAGCAGCTTGGAACGGGAGTACGAGCAGTACTTC. Amino acid sequence: CASSLEREYEQYF.

This chain connects TRBV2 to TRBJ2-7; possible D gene TRBD1, 7 bases. Trimming removed 3 bases at V and 5 bases at J, with 14 bases between. The CDR3 contains 14 residues. Looked up from germline, CDR1 is SNHLY and CDR2 is FYNNEI. The CDR3 sequence is CASSEWRGLNEQYF. The CDR3 DNA is TGTGCCAGCAGTGAGTGGAGGGGGCTAAACGAGCAGTACTTC.

The genes are TRBV9 and TRBJ2-1; 8 nucleotides match TRBD2. The V segment lost 3 bases and the J segment 0 bases; nucleotides outside the gene matches: 5. The CDR3 contains 16 residues. Germline V gene data show CDR1 as SGDLS and CDR2 as YYNGEE. CDR3 bases: TGTGCCAGCAGCGAGGTAGCGGGGTTCTCCTACAATGAGCAGTTCTTC. This sequence encodes CASSEVAGFSYNEQFF.

The CDR3 DNA sequence: TGTGCCAGCAGTGGACAGGGAGATCAGCCCCAGCATTTT. Encoded protein: CASSGQGDQPQHF. The gene calls are TRBV2 and TRBJ1-5; TRBD1 agrees at 7 bases. Germline lookup yields CDR1 SNHLY and CDR2 FYNNEI. This CDR3 region has 13 residues. V shed 4 bases, J shed 5 bases, and the junction held 2 bases outside the gene matches.

The chain couples TRBV6-6 to TRBJ2-7; D perhaps matches TRBD1 (6 bases). V was shortened by 5 bases and J by 3 bases, with 11 bases between the two germline ends. Germline loops: CDR1 MNHNY, CDR2 SVGAGI (reference sequence). The CDR3 contains 13 residues. CDR3 nucleotides: TGTGCCAGCAGTAACACCAGGGGCTACGAGCAGTACTTC. Its translation: CASSNTRGYEQYF.

This chain connects TRBV5-1 to TRBJ1-2, with no clear D. Deletions cut 2 bases from V and 5 bases from J, with 16 bases between. This CDR3 is built from 15 residues. Germline V CDR1 and CDR2: SGHRS, YFSETQ. The CDR3 spells CASSLSTRNGYGYTF. CDR3 coding DNA: TGCGCCAGCAGCTTATCAACCCGAAACGGGTATGGCTACACCTTC.

The gene calls are TRBV7-9 and TRBJ1-6; D gene unclear. This CDR3 comprises 13 residues. Trimming cost V 1 base and J 9 bases, with 7 bases left between them. Germline assignment: CDR1 SEHNR and CDR2 FQNEAQ (reference sequence). The CDR3 spells CASSLVRVSPLHF. The DNA for the CDR3 is TGTGCCAGCAGCTTAGTCCGGGTTTCACCCCTCCACTTT.

The chain carries TRBV5-1 and TRBJ2-7, with 8 bases identical to TRBD1. Germline V gene sequence: CDR1 SGHRS, CDR2 YFSETQ. Germline trimming cut 0 bases from V and 7 bases from J; bases unmatched to any gene: 6. The CDR3 is 14 amino acids. The CDR3 region is CASSLATGDGEQYF. The CDR3 DNA is TGCGCCAGCAGCTTGGCGACAGGGGATGGAGAGCAGTACTTC. The full variable domain, in which reference TRBV5-1 and TRBJ2-7 provide the parts outside the CDR3, is KAGVTQTPRYLIKTRGQQVTLSCSPISGHRSVSWYQQTPGQGLQFLFEYFSETQRNKGNFPGRFSGRQFSNSRSEMNVSTLELGDSALYLCASSLATGDGEQYFGPGTRLTVT.

The genes are TRBV9 and TRBJ1-2; 9 nucleotides agree with TRBD1. The CDR3 totals 17 residues. V trimming: 4 bases; J trimming: 3 bases; junction bases outside the gene matches: 13. The germline CDR1 and CDR2 sequences are SGDLS and YYNGEE. The CDR3 sequence is CASSSYSPTGGDYGYTF. CDR3 coding DNA: TGTGCCAGCAGCTCATATTCCCCCACAGGGGGCGACTATGGCTACACCTTC.

This clone was detected once. The CDR3 DNA reads TGTGCCAGCAGTAAAAATGAGCAGTTCTTC. Its protein product is CASSKNEQFF. The chain joins TRBV28 to TRBJ2-1; D remains ambiguous. From germline, CDR1 is MDHEN and CDR2 SYDVKM. This CDR3 has 10 residues. V lost 5 bases and J 7 bases, leaving 3 bases between the germline ends.

CDR3: CATKSGGSTDTQYF. The CDR3, as DNA: TGTGCCACCAAGTCAGGGGGGTCCACAGATACGCAGTATTTT. The J gene is TRBJ2-3, the V gene TRBV10-3; perhaps TRBD1 as D (7 bases). Trimming took off 10 bases at V and 2 bases at J, with 16 bases between the two ends. Germline V gene data show CDR1 as ENHRY and CDR2 as SYGVKD. The CDR3 loop spans 14 amino acids.

This clone was observed a single time. This sequence joins TRBV5-1 and TRBJ1-1; D is unresolved. Germline V CDR1 and CDR2: SGHRS, YFSETQ. Trimming pared 0 bases from V and 8 bases from J, leaving 11 bases between. The CDR3 has 13 residues. Here the CDR3 reads CASSLGSAGEAFF. For the CDR3, the DNA is TGCGCCAGCAGCTTGGGTTCGGCAGGCGAAGCTTTCTTT. Full variable domain (missing parts from reference TRBV5-1 and TRBJ1-1): KAGVTQTPRYLIKTRGQQVTLSCSPISGHRSVSWYQQTPGQGLQFLFEYFSETQRNKGNFPGRFSGRQFSNSRSEMNVSTLELGDSALYLCASSLGSAGEAFFGQGTRLTVV.

This clone was recorded once. One end of the junction is discordant with germline, which a read error may explain. The chain couples TRBV2 to TRBJ2-3; 10 bases are a match to TRBD2. The CDR3 is made up of 16 amino acids. Germline CDR1 and CDR2: SNHLY and FYNNEI. The CDR3: CASRDPSGRGTDTQYF. In DNA, the CDR3 is TGTGCCAGCCGTGATCCAAGCGGGAGGGGCACAGATACGCAGTATTTT.